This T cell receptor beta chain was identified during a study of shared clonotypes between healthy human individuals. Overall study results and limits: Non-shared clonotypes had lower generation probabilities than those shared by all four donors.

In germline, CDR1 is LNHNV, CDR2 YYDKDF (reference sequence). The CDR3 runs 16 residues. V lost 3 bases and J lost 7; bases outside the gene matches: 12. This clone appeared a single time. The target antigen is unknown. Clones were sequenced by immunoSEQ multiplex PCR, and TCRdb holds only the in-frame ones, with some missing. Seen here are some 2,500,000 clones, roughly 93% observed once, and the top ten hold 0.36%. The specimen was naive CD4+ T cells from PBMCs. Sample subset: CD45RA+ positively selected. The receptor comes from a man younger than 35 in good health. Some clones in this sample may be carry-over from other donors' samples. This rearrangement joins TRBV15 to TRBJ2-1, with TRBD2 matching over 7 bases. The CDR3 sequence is CATSSAYGGSLNEQFF. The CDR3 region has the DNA TGTGCCACCAGCAGCGCTTATGGCGGGAGTCTAAATGAGCAGTTCTTC.